These 27 T cell receptor beta chains were sequenced from one sample in a study of T cells after yellow fever vaccination. TCRdb re-analysed the 5' RACE reads in MiXCR, keeping a single row per CDR3 protein. The sample lists 400,000 or so distinct CDR3 sequences, around 10% occurring once. The input for sequencing was PBMCs, taken on the day of the first yellow fever vaccination. The receptors shown here come from a man between 18 and 29 years old who received the YFV17D yellow fever vaccine.

This chain connects TRBV5-1 to TRBJ1-1, with D perhaps matching TRBD1 (5 bases). The CDR3 has 14 residues. V lost 2 bases, J lost 1 base, and 9 bases lay in between. The V gene's germline CDR1 is SGHRS and CDR2 YFSETQ. The CDR3 sequence: CASSLGDWNTEAFF. CDR3 bases: TGCGCCAGCAGCTTAGGGGATTGGAACACTGAAGCTTTCTTT.

The chain uses TRBV7-3 and TRBJ2-1; 7 bases line up with TRBD1. The germline V gene has CDR1 SGHTA and CDR2 FQGTGA. The V and J ends lost 5 bases and 2 bases, in that order; junction bases with no gene match: 6. This CDR3 spans 15 amino acids. CDR3 nucleotides: TGTGCCAGCAGCCAAGCGACAGGGCCCTACAATGAGCAGTTCTTC. Protein: CASSQATGPYNEQFF.

V usage is TRBV3-1 and J usage is TRBJ2-6; D uncertain. The germline V and J ends were trimmed by 1 base and 1 base, with 17 bases remaining between them. Germline-derived CDR1 and CDR2 are LGHDT and YNNKEL (reference sequence). The CDR3 has 19 amino acids. The CDR3 nucleotides read TGTGCCAGCAGCCAAGGGCTTGGCAGAAAAGTTTCTGGGGCCAACGTCCTGACTTTC. Translating gives CASSQGLGRKVSGANVLTF.

The chain carries TRBV12-3 or TRBV12-4 and TRBJ1-2; 7 bases match TRBD1. The V segment lost 3 bases and the J segment 4 bases; nucleotides outside the gene matches: 11. This CDR3 has 16 residues. Written as DNA, the CDR3 is TGTGCCAGCAGTTTCGCTGGGACAGCTTCCCTCTATGGCTACACCTTC. Translated, it gives CASSFAGTASLYGYTF.

The genes are TRBV7-2 and TRBJ2-5; perhaps TRBD1 as D (6 bases). CDR1 is SGHTA, CDR2 FQGNSA, per germline. The CDR3 contains 16 residues. Trimming shortened V by 2 bases and J by 4 bases, and 17 bases separated the two germline ends. As DNA, the CDR3 is TGTGCCAGCAGCTTACTACTCACAGGGATCGGAGAGACCCAGTACTTC. Translation: CASSLLLTGIGETQYF.

This chain links TRBV6-2 or TRBV6-3 with TRBJ1-4; D is undetermined. The CDR3 spans 14 residues. Looked up from germline, CDR1 is MNHEY and CDR2 is SVGEGT. V shed 5 bases and J shed 5 bases, with 12 bases lying between them. CDR3 loop: CASSTTASNEKLFF. The CDR3, as DNA: TGTGCCAGCAGTACTACAGCGTCGAATGAAAAACTGTTTTTT.

The chain links TRBV7-9 to TRBJ1-2; D is ambiguous. Germline values: CDR1 SEHNR, CDR2 FQNEAQ (reference sequence). This CDR3 spans 10 amino acids. V dropped 5 bases and J dropped 2 bases, with 0 bases sitting between them. The CDR3 nucleotides are TGTGCCAGCAGCAACTATGGCTACACCTTC. Residues: CASSNYGYTF.

The J gene is TRBJ1-5, the V gene TRBV28; D gene uncertain. The CDR3 sequence is 16 residues long. Germline V CDR1 and CDR2: MDHEN, SYDVKM. V gave up 1 base and J gave up 2 bases, with 12 bases separating them. The CDR3 protein is CASSLFRPEGNQPQHF. The CDR3 bases are TGTGCCAGCAGTTTATTTAGGCCAGAGGGCAATCAGCCCCAGCATTTT.

This clonotype turned up a few times. The chain has TRBV7-3 and TRBJ1-5; TRBD1 might be the D (5 bases). The germline V gene has CDR1 SGHTA and CDR2 FQGTGA. Trimming pared 6 bases from V and 9 bases from J, leaving 15 bases between. The CDR3 has 13 residues. This CDR3 reads CASSQWERGPQHF. DNA of the CDR3: TGTGCCAGCAGTCAATGGGAGAGGGGGCCCCAGCATTTT.

The chain uses TRBV20-1 and TRBJ1-2; the D is unclear. Per germline, CDR1 DFQATT and CDR2 SNEGSKA (reference sequence). The V end was cut by 2 bases, the J end by 5 bases, with 15 bases between. CDR3 length equals 14 residues. The CDR3 coding sequence is TGCAGTGCTAGATCACAGACAAGACTTTATGGCTACACCTTC. Residues: CSARSQTRLYGYTF.

The CDR3 loop reads CASTTTSGSNEKLFF. The DNA of the CDR3 is TGTGCCAGCACCACGACCAGCGGGTCTAATGAAAAACTGTTTTTT. This chain joins TRBV6-1 and TRBJ1-4; no firm D call. Germline V CDR1 and CDR2: MNHNS, SASEGT. This CDR3 comprises 15 residues. V was pared by 7 bases and J by 3 bases, with 15 bases between.

This clonotype was observed many times. The chain employs TRBV28 and TRBJ2-4; weak D call: TRBD1 (6 bases). This CDR3 is built from 16 residues. V was clipped by 5 bases and J by 0 bases, with 14 bases between them. The germline V gene has CDR1 MDHEN and CDR2 SYDVKM. CDR3: CASSPGAGVAKNIQYF. For the CDR3, the DNA is TGTGCCAGCAGTCCTGGGGCAGGGGTAGCCAAAAACATTCAGTACTTC.

This clonotype appeared many times. The chain couples TRBV9 to TRBJ2-6; D is uncertain. V was shortened by 4 bases and J by 4 bases, with 18 bases between the two germline ends. This CDR3 has 17 amino acids. Per germline, CDR1 SGDLS and CDR2 YYNGEE. The DNA for the CDR3 is TGTGCCAGCAGCACCAGGACCCTAAGGTCCGGGGCCAACGTCCTGACTTTC. As protein: CASSTRTLRSGANVLTF.

The chain is built from TRBV27 and TRBJ2-5; tentatively, D is TRBD1 (5 bases). Germline CDR1 is MNHEY and CDR2 is SMNVEV (reference sequence). The CDR3 runs to 14 residues. Trimming removed 4 bases from V and 5 bases from J, with 14 bases in between. CDR3 sequence reads: CASSSRDLVETQYF. CDR3 nucleotides: TGTGCCAGCAGTTCCAGGGATTTGGTCGAGACCCAGTACTTC.

In this sample, this clonotype turned up many times. This chain joins TRBV5-1 and TRBJ2-3; 12 nucleotides line up with TRBD2. There are 16 residues in the CDR3. The germline V gene has CDR1 SGHRS and CDR2 YFSETQ. Trimming removed 4 bases from V and 2 bases from J; junction bases left unmatched: 5. CDR3 loop: CASSKLAGGNTDTQYF. In DNA, the CDR3 is TGCGCCAGCAGCAAACTAGCGGGGGGAAACACAGATACGCAGTATTTT.

V and J are TRBV5-4 and TRBJ2-7; 11 bases are a match to TRBD1. This CDR3 is 14 amino acids long. J gave up 7 bases and V 3 bases, and 6 bases lay outside the gene matches. The V gene's germline CDR1 is SGHNT and CDR2 YYREEE (reference sequence). The CDR3 reads CASSSGQGAREQYF. The CDR3 nucleotides are TGTGCCAGCAGCTCCGGACAGGGGGCGCGGGAGCAGTACTTC.

This clonotype was seen a handful of times. The chain recombines TRBV11-3 with TRBJ2-1; TRBD2 agrees at 9 bases. J gave up 0 bases and V 6 bases, and 3 bases lay outside the gene matches. The CDR3 is made up of 15 amino acids. Per the germline V gene, CDR1 is SGHNT and CDR2 is YENEEA. This chain's CDR3 is CASRDSGSSYNEQFF. Written as DNA, the CDR3 is TGTGCCAGCAGGGATAGCGGGAGCTCCTACAATGAGCAGTTCTTC.

This clonotype was seen at least ten times. This rearrangement joins TRBV2 to TRBJ2-1; D uncertain. CDR3 length equals 12 residues. Germline CDR1 reads SNHLY; CDR2 reads FYNNEI. The V end lost 6 bases, the J end lost 0 bases, and 3 bases lay between the germline ends. DNA for the CDR3: TGTGCCAGCAGGGACTCCTACAATGAGCAGTTCTTC. Its protein product is CASRDSYNEQFF.

The V call is TRBV6-5, the J call TRBJ2-5; D ambiguous. The CDR3 runs 13 residues. CDR1 is MNHEY, CDR2 SVGAGI, per germline. V was trimmed by 4 bases and J by 7 bases, leaving 13 bases between them. The CDR3 loop is CASSSSLGWTQYF. The CDR3 bases are TGTGCCAGCAGTTCCTCGCTTGGGTGGACCCAGTACTTC.

This clonotype was counted only a few times. This chain joins TRBV11-2 and TRBJ1-1; D is undetermined. V lost 4 bases to trimming and J lost 6 bases, with 18 bases between them. Per the germline V gene, CDR1 is SGHAT and CDR2 is FQNNGV. There are 15 residues in the CDR3. This chain's CDR3 is CASSSSWGVGPEAFF. The DNA for the CDR3 is TGTGCCAGCAGCTCCTCATGGGGTGTCGGACCTGAAGCTTTCTTT.

The chain combines TRBV27 with TRBJ2-2, with TRBD1 as a possible D gene (5 bases). Germline CDR1 reads MNHEY; CDR2 reads SMNVEV (reference sequence). With 6 bases removed from V and 4 bases from J, the gap between germline ends came to 18 bases. The length of the CDR3 is 16 residues. CDR3 loop: CASSYLRQGGTGELFF. The CDR3 coding sequence is TGTGCCAGCAGCTACCTCAGGCAGGGTGGCACCGGGGAGCTGTTTTTT.

This clonotype has only one observation. The V gene is TRBV12-3 or TRBV12-4, the J gene TRBJ1-5; D is ambiguous. V was shortened by 8 bases and J by 0 bases, with 8 bases between the two germline ends. CDR3 length: 13 residues. CDR3 DNA: TGTGCCAGCGGCCGGGGTAGCAATCAGCCCCAGCATTTT. Residues: CASGRGSNQPQHF.

This clonotype was detected a few times. V and J are TRBV4-2 and TRBJ2-6; no firm D call. V shed 1 base and J shed 0 bases, with 13 bases lying between them. In germline, CDR1 is LGHNA, CDR2 YNFKEQ. CDR3 length: 18 residues. The CDR3 sequence: CASSQGPQLSSGANVLTF. In DNA, the CDR3 is TGTGCCAGCAGCCAAGGGCCCCAACTGAGCTCTGGGGCCAACGTCCTGACTTTC.

This clonotype was counted between two and nine times. The chain joins TRBV4-3 to TRBJ2-7; D gene ambiguous. V was trimmed by 4 bases and J by 1 base, leaving 11 bases between them. There are 14 residues in the CDR3. Germline CDR1 LGHNA, CDR2 YSLEER. This chain's CDR3 is CASSPSLGSYEQYV. Written as DNA, the CDR3 is TGCGCCAGCAGCCCCAGCCTTGGATCCTACGAGCAGTACGTC.

This clonotype has just a few counts. This chain joins TRBV5-1 and TRBJ2-3; 7 bases match TRBD1. The CDR3 runs to 15 residues. With 4 bases clipped from V and 1 base from J, the junction kept 6 bases outside the gene matches. Germline-derived CDR1 and CDR2 are SGHRS and YFSETQ. Here the CDR3 reads CASSRDDRGTDTQYF. The CDR3 bases are TGCGCCAGCAGCCGCGACGACAGGGGCACAGATACGCAGTATTTT.

This clonotype was found a few times. The CDR3 spells CASSEPAGGLNEQFF. The CDR3 DNA follows: TGTGCCAGCAGTGAGCCAGCGGGGGGGCTAAATGAGCAGTTCTTC. This chain links TRBV2 with TRBJ2-1, with TRBD2 matching over 10 bases. After removal of 3 bases from V and 7 bases from J, the junction contained 6 bases not matched to a gene. This CDR3 spans 15 amino acids. From germline, CDR1 is SNHLY and CDR2 FYNNEI.

The chain combines TRBV19 with TRBJ1-1; D is unclear. Germline V gene lookup returns CDR1 LNHDA and CDR2 SQIVND (reference sequence). CDR3 length: 15 residues. Trimming shortened V by 4 bases and J by 0 bases, and 12 bases separated the two germline ends. CDR3 protein: CASSSGTSMNTEAFF. CDR3 coding DNA: TGTGCCAGTAGTAGTGGCACCAGCATGAACACTGAAGCTTTCTTT.